What follows is one TCR beta chain and its context. The antigen is not known. Only in-frame clones appear in the TCRdb table, and some are missing; sequencing was by immunoSEQ multiplex PCR. The top ten hold less than 20% of the sample, which has some 150,000 clones, 70% to 90% seen once. This sample was taken from a study of radiation and T cells in renal cell carcinoma. Time point reported: blood 4 weeks post-SBRT, at nephrectomy. Indicated treatment: 15 Gy SBRT to primary tumor, nephrectomy 4 weeks later. Nephrectomy followed 15 Gy stereotactic body radiation by 4 weeks. Serial blood draws occurred at baseline and 2 and 4 weeks post-SBRT. The patient's renal cell carcinoma had clear cell pathology. Study-level points and caveats: Top tumor clonotypes rose in blood 2 weeks post-radiation, then contracted.

The material was blood, obtained from a patient whose treatment included radiotherapy and nephrectomy. The TCR sequence derives from a woman in her fifties or sixties with renal cell carcinoma.

CDR3 DNA: TGTGCCAGCAGCCCCCTGCGGGGCCACCAAGAGACCCAGTACTTC. Residues: CASSPLRGHQETQYF. The chain combines TRBV7-8 with TRBJ2-5; tentatively, D is TRBD2 (6 bases). CDR1 and CDR2 (germline): SGHVS, FQNEAQ. V shed 5 bases and J shed 0 bases, with 13 bases lying between them. The CDR3 runs 15 residues.